The 18 T cell receptor beta chains listed next were all sequenced from one sample in a study of glioma-infiltrating T cells. The iRepertoire nested amplicon-rescue multiplex PCR amplified TCR alpha and beta CDR3s from RNA. TCRdb re-called the multiplex PCR reads with MiXCR, one entry per CDR3 protein. The sample consists of about 380,000 distinct CDR3 sequences, 41% of them appearing once. The sequenced material came from glioma tissue, nonneoplastic brain tissue, or PBMCs (not recorded which). The receptors come from a human donor with low-grade glioma or glioblastoma, undergoing nonglioma brain surgery, or in good health (not recorded which).

The sample holds many counts of this clonotype. The genes are TRBV20-1 and TRBJ1-6; D remains ambiguous. This CDR3 comprises 13 residues. Trimming pared 2 bases from V and 6 bases from J, leaving 8 bases between. Germline V lookup: CDR1 DFQATT, CDR2 SNEGSKA (reference sequence). The CDR3 DNA is TGCAGTGCTAGAAGTCGCGCTAATTCACCCCTCCACTTT. As protein: CSARSRANSPLHF.

This clonotype was counted ten times or more. The chain has TRBV28 and TRBJ1-5, with D uncertain. Deletions cut 3 bases from V and 10 bases from J, with 10 bases between. Germline CDR1 MDHEN, CDR2 SYDVKM. The CDR3 is 12 amino acids. CDR3 region: CASSFSGRPQHF. For the CDR3, the DNA is TGTGCCAGCAGTTTCTCCGGGCGACCCCAGCATTTT.

The chain has TRBV3-1 and TRBJ2-3; no clear D. V was clipped by 4 bases and J by 6 bases, with 8 bases between them. Germline CDR1 reads LGHDT; CDR2 reads YNNKEL (reference sequence). The CDR3 consists of 12 residues. CDR3 residues: CASSRPWDTQYF. For the CDR3, the DNA is TGTGCCAGCAGCCGACCGTGGGATACGCAGTATTTT.

Notes on this clonotype: Since a much larger clone is just one base distant, this may be a read error. The final CDR3 position lacks the conserved phenylalanine or tryptophan, pointing to a likely read error. The V and J genes are TRBV27 and TRBJ2-5, with D perhaps matching TRBD2 (6 bases). The J call may be incorrect, as the DNA end agrees better with TRBJ2-1. Per germline, CDR1 MNHEY and CDR2 SMNVEV (reference sequence). CDR3 size: 15 residues. CDR3 bases: TGTGCCAGCAGTTTCGGGTTTCGGGGACTCAATGAGCAGTTCCTC. This translates into CASSFGFRGLNEQFL.

This clonotype was detected only once. The V gene is TRBV20-1, the J gene TRBJ2-7; 8 positions agree with TRBD1. The length of the CDR3 is 17 residues. With 3 bases clipped from V and 3 bases from J, the junction kept 16 bases outside the gene matches. Looked up from germline, CDR1 is DFQATT and CDR2 is SNEGSKA (reference sequence). The CDR3 DNA is TGCAGTGCTAGGCTTAATCGGGACAGGAGTATCATCTACGAGCAGTACTTC. It is translated as CSARLNRDRSIIYEQYF.

The V call is TRBV5-4, the J call TRBJ1-1, with TRBD1 matching 10 bases. Germline V gene lookup returns CDR1 SGHNT and CDR2 YYREEE (reference sequence). There are 16 residues in the CDR3. The V gene end was trimmed by 5 bases and the J gene end by 6 bases; junction bases not matched to a gene: 13. The CDR3 loop reads CASSIPGQGSGAEAFF. For the CDR3, the DNA is TGTGCCAGCAGTATCCCGGGACAGGGGAGCGGCGCTGAAGCTTTCTTT.

This clonotype was recorded only once. This may be a read error: a much more frequent sequence differs by one nucleotide. The chain links TRBV6-1 to TRBJ1-1; the D is unclear. Germline values: CDR1 MNHNS, CDR2 SASEGT. CDR3 size: 13 residues. Here the CDR3 reads CASSTTGRAESFF. For the CDR3, the DNA is TGTGCCAGCAGTACGACGGGTCGGGCTGAATCTTTCTTT.

This clonotype is medium-sized (0.01 to 0.1%) in the sample. This chain uses TRBV6-2 or TRBV6-3 with TRBJ2-3; D might be TRBD1 (6 bases). Germline V gene sequence: CDR1 MNHEY, CDR2 SVGEGT. V lost 6 bases to trimming and J lost 2 bases, with 9 bases between them. The CDR3 sequence is 13 residues long. The CDR3: CASRDRLTDTQYF. DNA for the CDR3: TGTGCCAGCAGGGACAGACTCACAGATACGCAGTATTTT.

This clonotype was picked up a small number of times. The rearrangement uses TRBV19 and TRBJ2-3, with TRBD1 matching over 9 bases. Germline V gene data show CDR1 as LNHDA and CDR2 as SQIVND (reference sequence). J lost 4 bases, V lost 5 bases, and 7 bases had no gene match. CDR3 length equals 15 residues. The CDR3 reads CASSVRTGVSDTQYF. The CDR3 DNA follows: TGTGCCAGTAGTGTCCGGACAGGGGTCTCAGATACGCAGTATTTT.

Concerning this clonotype itself: An end of the junction does not agree with germline; a read error may underlie this. J is TRBJ2-1 and V is TRBV7-2, with TRBD2 matching 10 bases. There are 16 residues in the CDR3. The germline V gene encodes CDR1 SGHTA and CDR2 FQGNSA. The CDR3 here is CASSPTSGLSYNEQSF. The CDR3 region has the DNA TGTGCCAGCAGCCCGACTAGCGGGCTTTCCTACAATGAGCAGTCCTTC.

The rearrangement uses TRBV12-3 or TRBV12-4 and TRBJ2-7; D is possibly TRBD2 (5 bases). Trimming cost V 5 bases and J 4 bases, with 18 bases left between them. CDR3 length equals 15 residues. The CDR3 region has the DNA TGTGCCAGCAGTACCTATGAGGGTATAGAATACGAGCAGTACTTC. It codes for CASSTYEGIEYEQYF.

The V call is TRBV19, the J call TRBJ2-1; D is undetermined. The germline V gene encodes CDR1 LNHDA and CDR2 SQIVND (reference sequence). The CDR3 runs 13 residues. Between the trimmed V and J ends, which lost 3 bases and 8 bases, there was a span of 11 bases. The CDR3 bases are TGTGCCAGTAGTATGGTGCGGTTGGATGAGCAGTTCTTC. It is translated as CASSMVRLDEQFF. Looking up the rest from reference TRBV19 and TRBJ2-1 gives the full variable domain: DGGITQSPKYLFRKEGQNVTLSCEQNLNHDAMYWYRQDPGQGLRLIYYSQIVNDFQKGDIAEGYSVSREKKESFPLTVTSAQKNPTAFYLCASSMVRLDEQFFGPGTRLTVL.

The table lists this clonotype with a few counts. The gene calls are TRBV27 and TRBJ1-4; no clear D. Germline CDR1 and CDR2: MNHEY and SMNVEV (reference sequence). Trimming shortened V by 5 bases and J by 3 bases, and 10 bases separated the two germline ends. The CDR3 contains 14 residues. Here the CDR3 DNA reads TGTGCCAGCAGTCTAACATTGGCTAATGAAAAACTGTTTTTT. This gives the protein CASSLTLANEKLFF.

The V and J genes are TRBV19 and TRBJ1-1, with D uncertain. The germline V gene has CDR1 LNHDA and CDR2 SQIVND (reference sequence). Deletions cut 9 bases from V and 0 bases from J, with 14 bases between. The CDR3 is 14 amino acids. CDR3 coding DNA: TGTGCCAGACTCCGAGGAGGGCTGAACACTGAAGCTTTCTTT. Protein sequence: CARLRGGLNTEAFF.

The table lists this clonotype with a few counts. This chain uses TRBV7-9 with TRBJ2-7; D gene unclear. The germline V and J ends were trimmed by 2 bases and 6 bases, with 8 bases remaining between them. The CDR3 sequence is 12 residues long. The germline CDR1 and CDR2 sequences are SEHNR and FQNEAQ (reference sequence). As DNA, the CDR3 is TGTGCCAGCAGCTTAATGGGAAGCGAGCAGTACTTC. It codes for CASSLMGSEQYF.

The V call is TRBV15, the J call TRBJ2-2; possible D gene TRBD1, 6 bases. CDR1 and CDR2 (germline): LNHNV, YYDKDF (reference sequence). Trimming left V 0 bases short and J 0 bases short, with 8 bases between. The CDR3 covers 16 residues. The CDR3 sequence: CATSRDGGSNTGELFF. The DNA for the CDR3 is TGTGCCACCAGCAGAGATGGGGGCTCGAACACCGGGGAGCTGTTTTTT.

Only a few counts were recorded for this clonotype. The chain combines TRBV7-2 with TRBJ1-1; D is ambiguous. This CDR3 comprises 13 residues. CDR1 SGHTA and CDR2 FQGNSA come from the germline V gene. The ends were cut back, 3 bases at V and 6 bases at J, with 11 bases in the middle. Here the CDR3 DNA reads TGTGCCAGCAGCTTCCGGCTCGGCGCTGAAGCTTTCTTT. Its translation is CASSFRLGAEAFF.

V and J are TRBV20-1 and TRBJ1-3, with no clear D. Germline CDR1 DFQATT, CDR2 SNEGSKA (reference sequence). This CDR3 is built from 13 residues. V lost 5 bases and J 0 bases, leaving 8 bases between the germline ends. CDR3 sequence reads: CSAHSSSGNTIYF. The CDR3, as DNA: TGCAGTGCTCACAGTAGCTCTGGAAACACCATATATTTT.